This T cell receptor beta chain came from a study of response to subunit inactivated influenza vaccine. This clonotype was observed once. Its antigen is still unknown. Whole-study results and caveats: The authors proposed limited new T cell recruitment per seasonal influenza vaccination.

MiXCR was run by TCRdb on the RT-PCR reads, yielding one entry per CDR3 protein. The sample holds 860,000 or so distinct CDR3 sequences; about 20% are singletons and the top ten take 10%. Germline assignment: CDR1 SGHTA and CDR2 FQGNSA. V lost 3 bases to trimming and J lost 4 bases, with 15 bases between them. The CDR3 contains 15 residues. This chain uses TRBV7-2 with TRBJ1-1; a weak D match, TRBD1 (6 bases). The sequence was obtained from a man aged 45-60 years who received an inactivated influenza vaccine. Sequenced here: PBMCs from blood, sampled around 5 days after vaccination. The CDR3 DNA sequence: TGTGCCAGCAGCTTGTCGCGGGACAAGAGCACTGAAGCTTTCTTT. Translation gives CASSLSRDKSTEAFF.